The source of this TCR beta chain is a study of T cells in localized non-small cell lung cancer. Study results and limitations: Adjacent lung tissue had a median around 50 of the top 100 clones found in the tumor. Elevated blood T cell density was associated with longer overall survival. Uninvolved adjacent lung showed the highest T cell clonality, exceeding tumor.

As for this clone: Its cognate antigen is unknown.

Looked up from germline, CDR1 is MDHEN and CDR2 is SYDVKM. The CDR3 is 15 amino acids. V was cut by 3 bases and J by 0 bases, with 9 bases left in between. Generated by immunoSEQ multiplex PCR, the TCRdb table keeps only in-frame clones and is missing some. The table lists approximately 89,000 clones, roughly 80% of them singletons, with 19% in the top ten. The receptor was derived from a man between 40 and 69 years old with stage II squamous cell lung carcinoma. The chain has TRBV28 and TRBJ1-5; the D is unclear. The input for sequencing was PBMCs, taken before any cancer treatment. The CDR3 spells CASSFAGYSNQPQHF. The CDR3, as DNA: TGTGCCAGCAGTTTCGCGGGGTATAGCAATCAGCCCCAGCATTTT.